The 4 T cell receptor beta chains below come from one sample, sequenced in a study of radiation and T cells in renal cell carcinoma. Treatment meaning: 15 Gy SBRT to primary tumor, nephrectomy 4 weeks later. Repertoires were generated with immunoSEQ multiplex PCR, while TCRdb's copy carries only in-frame clones and drops some. The table shows around 9,200 clones, with roughly 50% occurring only once. The source was tumor tissue, collected from a patient whose treatment included radiotherapy and nephrectomy. The receptor source for this set is a man aged 60 to 69 with renal cell carcinoma.

The chain is built from TRBV6-1 and TRBJ2-7; D is unclear. CDR1 is MNHNS, CDR2 SASEGT, per germline. This CDR3 has 12 residues. The V end was cut by 7 bases, the J end by 4 bases, with 11 bases between. The CDR3 protein is CASNPGPYEQYF. The CDR3 DNA is TGTGCCAGCAACCCAGGTCCATACGAGCAGTACTTC.

The chain couples TRBV11-3 to TRBJ2-7, with D perhaps matching TRBD2 (6 bases). With 5 bases removed from V and 5 bases from J, the gap between germline ends came to 19 bases. The germline CDR1 and CDR2 sequences are SGHNT and YENEEA. CDR3 length: 15 amino acids. In nucleotides, the CDR3 is TGTGCCAGCAGCGGGGGGACCGGAGAATTCGACGAGCAGTACTTC. Translating gives CASSGGTGEFDEQYF.

This chain joins TRBV5-1 and TRBJ1-4, with 7 positions matching TRBD1. The CDR3 runs to 15 residues. The J segment lost 5 bases and the V segment lost 4 bases, leaving 8 bases of the junction unmatched. Germline CDR1 and CDR2: SGHRS and YFSETQ. The CDR3, as DNA: TGCGCCAGCAGCCCCAGACAGGGACGGAATGAAAAACTGTTTTTT. Encoded protein: CASSPRQGRNEKLFF.

This sequence joins TRBV4-1 and TRBJ2-5; 7 bases fit TRBD1. The DNA matches TRBJ2-7 better at its end, which makes the J call doubtful. Germline V gene lookup returns CDR1 MGHRA and CDR2 YSYEKL. The CDR3 runs to 15 residues. The CDR3, as DNA: TGCGCCAGCAGCCAAGCTGACAGGGTCGTTTCCGAGCAGTACTTC. Its protein is CASSQADRVVSEQYF.